The T cell receptor (beta chain) described here comes from a study of shared T cell receptors in the human thymus (dated by TCRdb to the early 2020s). In terms of the full investigation: The study investigated the way shared, self-reactive T-cell receptor alpha chains are produced in the human thymus.

Library preparation was by the immunoSEQ multiplex PCR assay. TCRdb holds this immuneACCESS table with in-frame rearrangements only. Some clones are missing; in checked studies, unresolved V genes explain under half, and the rest has no known cause. Across this sample there are hundreds of thousands of clones, with around 85% seen only once. The ten largest clones represent around 0.0094% of the sample. The germline ends are 19 bases apart after V is trimmed by 7 bases and J by 6 bases. Inclusive of the bounding cysteine and phenylalanine, the CDR3 is 14 residues long. CDR3 DNA only is kept here, 42 bases in frame from base 1. The germline V gene yields SGHRS for CDR1 and YFSETQ for CDR2. As regards this clone: Which antigen it targets is not known. Base-call qualities are not available, and no considerably larger clone is one nucleotide away.

The data were also submitted as part of a second study, on human thymus T cells. As the second study states: In Finland, the donors were immunologically healthy infants who were having open corrective cardiac surgery for congenital heart defects. Thymus tissue was collected as surgical resects that were removed during corrective cardiac surgery. Biased V and J gene segment usage appeared to be present in both thymic and peripheral blood repertoires. The related research reported highly overlapping thymic TCR repertoires among unrelated individuals. TCR alpha and beta repertoires from fewer than ten infant thymus samples and four related peripheral blood samples were characterized in the study. The cohort included about 6 male and a couple of female infants, with donor ages spanning 7 to 244 days. After being mechanically released from the tissue, thymocytes were kept at -70 degrees C in pellets of about 8.5-34 million cells. A QIAsymphony instrument was used to extract genomic DNA from frozen cell pellets. Using the immunoSEQ multiplex PCR assay, the TCRB and TCRAD loci were amplified from a standardized quantity of quality-controlled genomic DNA. The amplicons spanned the V(D)J region and were long enough to cover the CDR3 and allow V and J genes to be identified. Through the commercial immunoSEQ service, the amplicons were sequenced on an Illumina platform. Primer bias and sequencing errors were corrected as previously described, and TCRAD and TCRB were defined on the basis of the IMGT database. immunoSEQ Analyzer 3.0 and VDJTools were used for repertoire analysis, which covered basic statistics, V/J segment usage, diversity estimates, rarefaction and pairwise overlap. Chao1, ChaoE, Efron-Thisted, Shannon and inverse Simpson indices were used to estimate diversity, which was also estimated on datasets down-sampled to the smallest sample. Repertoire overlap used strict matching of CDR3 nucleotide sequence, V gene and J gene, with Jaccard-based multidimensional scaling clustering. Thymus samples yielded on average approximately 860,000 unique TCRB clonotypes, compared with 80,000 to 85,000 from blood samples.

The rearranged segments are TRBV5-1 and TRBJ2-5; a tentative D match to TRBD2 spans 6 bases. The specimen sequenced was thymocytes. The receptor's source is a girl less than two years old with a congenital heart defect. Donor details come from another sample of the same person, matched by shared clones. The sequence in DNA is TGCGCCAGCCAATACCGTCGGGAGCTCAAGACCCAGTACTTC. Translated, this gives CASQYRRELKTQYF.